Following are 21 T cell receptor beta chains from one sample sequenced in a study of identical twins. TCRdb re-derived calls from the 5' RACE reads in MiXCR, one entry per CDR3 protein. This table holds around 550,000 distinct CDR3 sequences, 15% found once. This sample was shared with a second study, whose subject was yellow fever vaccine responses in identical twins.

The material sequenced was CD4+ T cells sorted from blood. Receptors originate from a young woman in good health.

This clonotype was counted many times. The chain links TRBV27 to TRBJ2-6; no clear D. The CDR3 loop spans 15 amino acids. Germline CDR1 reads MNHEY; CDR2 reads SMNVEV (reference sequence). V shed 2 bases and J shed 1 base, with 6 bases lying between them. The CDR3 sequence is CASSLVGSGANVLTF. DNA of the CDR3: TGTGCCAGCAGTTTAGTAGGATCTGGGGCCAACGTCCTGACTTTC.

This clonotype showed up just a few times. This rearrangement joins TRBV7-9 to TRBJ1-1; D remains ambiguous. The V end was cut by 5 bases, the J end by 1 base, with 14 bases between. CDR1 is SEHNR and CDR2 is FQNEAQ in the germline V gene (reference sequence). The CDR3 is made up of 15 amino acids. CDR3 region: CASSQVGLSNTEAFF. In DNA, the CDR3 is TGTGCCAGCAGCCAGGTAGGACTGTCGAACACTGAAGCTTTCTTT.

The chain has TRBV10-2 and TRBJ2-7, with D perhaps TRBD1 or TRBD2 (6 bases each). CDR3 length equals 13 residues. V lost 4 bases, J lost 3 bases, and 10 bases lay in between. Looked up from germline, CDR1 is WSHSY and CDR2 is SAAADI. The CDR3 loop is CASSGGAYYEQYV. The CDR3 nucleotides read TGCGCCAGCAGTGGGGGGGCGTACTACGAGCAGTACGTC.

This sequence joins TRBV20-1 and TRBJ2-1, with D perhaps being TRBD1 or TRBD2 (6 bases each). Trimming pared 8 bases from V and 8 bases from J, leaving 19 bases between. CDR1 DFQATT and CDR2 SNEGSKA come from the germline V gene (reference sequence). The CDR3 totals 13 residues. This CDR3 reads CSHRGRGGYEQFF. DNA of the CDR3: TGCAGTCATCGGGGCAGGGGAGGATATGAGCAGTTCTTC.

The gene calls are TRBV5-1 and TRBJ2-3, with D unclear. The germline gives CDR1 SGHRS, CDR2 YFSETQ. This CDR3 is built from 16 residues. Trimming removed 2 bases at V and 0 bases at J, with 13 bases between. The CDR3 nucleotides read TGCGCCAGCAGCTTCGGGCCGGTACCTAGCACAGATACGCAGTATTTT. This encodes CASSFGPVPSTDTQYF. The variable domain in full, with the rest retrieved from reference TRBV5-1 and TRBJ2-3, is KAGVTQTPRYLIKTRGQQVTLSCSPISGHRSVSWYQQTPGQGLQFLFEYFSETQRNKGNFPGRFSGRQFSNSRSEMNVSTLELGDSALYLCASSFGPVPSTDTQYFGPGTRLTVL.

The chain combines TRBV10-3 with TRBJ2-7; TRBD1 aligns across 7 bases. There are 14 residues in the CDR3. Trimming cost V 8 bases and J 1 base; bases outside gene matches: 8. The germline V gene encodes CDR1 ENHRY and CDR2 SYGVKD. CDR3 amino acids: CAIGWQGESYEQYF. Here the CDR3 DNA reads TGTGCCATCGGATGGCAGGGGGAATCCTACGAGCAGTACTTC.

This clonotype turned up a few times. The V call is TRBV5-1, the J call TRBJ2-5; D may be TRBD1 (5 bases). Trimming stripped 5 bases from V and 0 bases from J, with 11 bases between. The CDR3 spans 14 residues. Looked up from germline, CDR1 is SGHRS and CDR2 is YFSETQ. CDR3: CASSYKGYQETQYF. The CDR3 DNA is TGCGCCAGCAGTTATAAGGGGTACCAAGAGACCCAGTACTTC.

This clonotype occurred a few times. The chain uses TRBV25-1 and TRBJ2-1; the D gene is possibly TRBD2 (6 bases). The CDR3 has 15 residues. V lost 2 bases and J 8 bases, leaving 16 bases between the germline ends. Germline CDR1 reads MGHDK; CDR2 reads SYGVNS. In nucleotides, the CDR3 is TGTGCCAGCAGTGAAGACCCCCCTAGGGAGGATGAGCAGTTCTTC. Amino acids: CASSEDPPREDEQFF.

The chain is built from TRBV6-1 and TRBJ1-4; D is unclear. This CDR3 comprises 15 residues. The germline gives CDR1 MNHNS, CDR2 SASEGT. V dropped 7 bases and J dropped 8 bases, with 20 bases sitting between them. CDR3 nucleotide sequence: TGTGCCAGCACCGAACGTGGAGCCTGGGCGGAAAAACTGTTTTTT. This encodes CASTERGAWAEKLFF.

The chain combines TRBV5-1 with TRBJ2-1; 8 bases are shared with TRBD2. Germline-derived CDR1 and CDR2 are SGHRS and YFSETQ. V shed 4 bases and J 3 bases; nucleotides not matched to a gene: 6. The CDR3 has 15 residues. For the CDR3, the DNA is TGCGCCAGCAGCATTAGCGGGGCCAACTACAATGAGCAGTTCTTC. Amino acid sequence: CASSISGANYNEQFF.

This clonotype has at least ten counts. The genes are TRBV18 and TRBJ2-1; TRBD2 matches at 14 bases. Germline V gene data show CDR1 as KGHSH and CDR2 as LQKENI. J lost 12 bases, V lost 8 bases, and 9 bases had no gene match. CDR3 size: 14 residues. Here the CDR3 reads CASAGTSGSPSQFF. The CDR3 bases are TGTGCCAGCGCCGGGACTAGCGGGAGCCCCTCGCAGTTCTTC.

This clonotype was seen more than once but under ten times. The chain recombines TRBV25-1 with TRBJ2-5; D call uncertain. Trimming cost V 3 bases and J 0 bases, with 14 bases left between them. Per germline, CDR1 MGHDK and CDR2 SYGVNS. The CDR3 consists of 16 residues. The CDR3 DNA reads TGTGCCAGCAGTGATTGGCGAGGCAGAGACCAAGAGACCCAGTACTTC. Translating it yields CASSDWRGRDQETQYF.

This chain uses TRBV11-3 with TRBJ1-1; 10 positions match TRBD1. The length of the CDR3 is 17 residues. V lost 0 bases to trimming and J lost 4 bases; unmatched junction nucleotides: 8. The germline CDR1 and CDR2 sequences are SGHNT and YENEEA. CDR3 sequence: CASSLERQGALGTEAFF. In nucleotides, the CDR3 is TGTGCCAGCAGCTTAGAACGACAGGGGGCTTTGGGCACTGAAGCTTTCTTT.

This clonotype has just a few counts. This chain links TRBV28 with TRBJ2-1; D remains unclear. Germline-derived CDR1 and CDR2 are MDHEN and SYDVKM. Trimming took off 4 bases at V and 0 bases at J, with 10 bases between the two ends. The CDR3 loop spans 15 amino acids. DNA for the CDR3: TGTGCCAGCAGTTCCTACCTGAGCTCCTACAATGAGCAGTTCTTC. Protein sequence: CASSSYLSSYNEQFF.

V usage is TRBV5-1 and J usage is TRBJ1-5; D is uncertain. Trimming removed 4 bases from V and 2 bases from J, with 16 bases in between. Germline lookup yields CDR1 SGHRS and CDR2 YFSETQ. The CDR3 has 16 amino acids. CDR3 nucleotides: TGCGCCAGCAGCCCGAGGCCGGTTTTCGGCAATCAGCCCCAGCATTTT. Amino acid sequence: CASSPRPVFGNQPQHF.

This clonotype showed up many times. The chain carries TRBV15 and TRBJ2-7; a weak D match, TRBD2 (6 bases). Trimming stripped 2 bases from V and 3 bases from J, with 14 bases between. Germline CDR1 reads LNHNV; CDR2 reads YYDKDF (reference sequence). The length of the CDR3 is 15 residues. The CDR3 here is CATSRSGAFRYEQYF. In DNA form, the CDR3 reads TGTGCCACCAGCAGATCGGGAGCGTTTCGCTACGAGCAGTACTTC.

V gene TRBV9 combines with J gene TRBJ2-1, with D tentatively TRBD2 (5 bases). V lost 1 base to trimming and J lost 12 bases, with 14 bases between them. This CDR3 is 13 amino acids long. The germline CDR1 and CDR2 sequences are SGDLS and YYNGEE. Here the CDR3 DNA reads TGTGCCAGCAGCGTATCGGGGATTGGATGGCAGTTCTTC. Residues: CASSVSGIGWQFF. Together with reference TRBV9 and TRBJ2-1, the CDR3 gives the full variable domain: DSGVTQTPKHLITATGQRVTLRCSPRSGDLSVYWYQQSLDQGLQFLIQYYNGEERAKGNILERFSAQQFPDLHSELNLSSLELGDSALYFCASSVSGIGWQFFGPGTRLTVL.

CDR3: CASSHAGQGYTEAFF. CDR3 DNA sequence: TGCGCCAGCAGCCACGCGGGACAGGGTTACACTGAAGCTTTCTTT. V is TRBV4-1 and J is TRBJ1-1, with TRBD1 matching 9 bases. The CDR3 has 15 amino acids. Germline V CDR1 and CDR2: MGHRA, YSYEKL. V lost 3 bases and J lost 3; bases outside the gene matches: 5.

The chain carries TRBV14 and TRBJ2-1, with 13 bases lining up with TRBD2. The ends lost 0 bases at V and 7 bases at J; junction bases unmatched: 3. The CDR3 is 16 residues long. Per germline, CDR1 SGHDN and CDR2 FVKESK. This CDR3 reads CASSQERLAGGNEQFF. CDR3 sequence (DNA): TGTGCCAGCAGCCAAGAACGACTAGCGGGGGGTAATGAGCAGTTCTTC. Full variable domain (rest looked up from reference TRBV14 and TRBJ2-1): EAGVTQFPSHSVIEKGQTVTLRCDPISGHDNLYWYRRVMGKEIKFLLHFVKESKQDESGMPNNRFLAERTGGTYSTLKVQPAELEDSGVYFCASSQERLAGGNEQFFGPGTRLTVL.

The table lists this clonotype with a few counts. This sequence joins TRBV20-1 and TRBJ1-5, with TRBD1 matching over 8 bases. This CDR3 region has 17 residues. Per germline, CDR1 DFQATT and CDR2 SNEGSKA (reference sequence). The V gene end was trimmed by 5 bases and the J gene end by 0 bases; junction bases not matched to a gene: 12. Here the CDR3 reads CSAVPGQGRISNQPQHF. The CDR3 nucleotides are TGCAGTGCTGTCCCTGGACAGGGTAGAATTAGCAATCAGCCCCAGCATTTT.

The chain employs TRBV10-3 and TRBJ2-3, with 7 positions matching TRBD1. The germline CDR1 and CDR2 sequences are ENHRY and SYGVKD. Trimming removed 2 bases from V and 0 bases from J; junction bases left unmatched: 5. CDR3 length equals 16 residues. The CDR3 is CAISEVDRRSTDTQYF. The CDR3 coding sequence is TGTGCCATCAGTGAGGTGGACAGGCGTAGCACAGATACGCAGTATTTT.